A selection of T cell receptor beta chains follows, all from one sample in a study of T cell changes during pregnancy in multiple sclerosis. Repertoires were generated with immunoSEQ multiplex PCR, while TCRdb's copy carries only in-frame clones and drops some. The sample contains some 20,000 clones, 88% of which appear only once. This sample comprised CD8+ T cells from peripheral blood mononuclear cells, obtained after pregnancy. These receptors came from a female donor in good health, enrolled as a control in a pregnancy study. The CDR3 runs from the conserved cysteine through the conserved F or W. Fields, in order: J gene, D gene, V gene, clone size, CDR3 protein, CDR3 DNA. D genes are given only for firm matches. Clone size, where shown, is once, few, many, or a class for clones that have expanded.

J gene: TRBJ2-5; D gene: TRBD1; V gene: TRBV27; clone size: NA; CDR3 protein: CASSPWRTGETQYF; CDR3 DNA: TGTGCCAGCAGTCCCTGGAGGACAGGGGAGACCCAGTACTTC
J gene: TRBJ1-2; D gene: TRBD1; V gene: TRBV6-4; clone size: NA; CDR3 protein: CASSDSTGGGYTF; CDR3 DNA: TGTGCCAGCAGTGACTCAACAGGGGGCGGCTACACCTTC
J gene: TRBJ2-5; D gene: TRBD2; V gene: TRBV7-8; clone size: NA; CDR3 protein: CASSLAGGIAGTRIQETQYF; CDR3 DNA: TGTGCCAGCAGCTTAGCGGGAGGGATAGCGGGGACGCGAATTCAAGAGACCCAGTACTTC
J gene: TRBJ1-3; D gene: NA; V gene: TRBV4-3; clone size: once; CDR3 protein: CASSQGLSGNTIYF; CDR3 DNA: TGCGCCAGCAGCCAAGGACTCTCTGGAAACACCATATATTTT
J gene: TRBJ2-5; D gene: NA; V gene: TRBV27; clone size: NA; CDR3 protein: CASSSVRGRETQYF; CDR3 DNA: TGTGCCAGCAGTTCAGTACGGGGTCGGGAGACCCAGTACTTC
J gene: TRBJ2-2; D gene: NA; V gene: TRBV4-3; clone size: NA; CDR3 protein: CASSQDKDMTNTGELFF; CDR3 DNA: TGCGCCAGCAGCCAAGATAAGGACATGACGAACACCGGGGAGCTGTTTTTT
J gene: TRBJ1-1; D gene: TRBD1; V gene: TRBV27; clone size: NA; CDR3 protein: CASSDRTGITEAFF; CDR3 DNA: TGTGCCAGCAGTGACAGGACAGGGATTACTGAAGCTTTCTTT
J gene: TRBJ1-1; D gene: TRBD1; V gene: TRBV15; clone size: NA; CDR3 protein: CATSGRTGGVVEAFF; CDR3 DNA: TGTGCCACCAGCGGAAGGACAGGCGGGGTCGTTGAAGCTTTCTTT
J gene: TRBJ1-1; D gene: NA; V gene: TRBV27; clone size: once; CDR3 protein: CASSSPAGEAFF; CDR3 DNA: TGTGCCAGCAGTTCACCCGCGGGGGAAGCTTTCTTT
J gene: TRBJ1-4; D gene: TRBD1; V gene: TRBV16; clone size: NA; CDR3 protein: CASSRGTGTTTNEKLFF; CDR3 DNA: TGTGCCAGCAGCCGGGGGACAGGGACTACAACTAATGAAAAACTGTTTTTT
J gene: TRBJ2-7; D gene: TRBD2; V gene: TRBV7-2; clone size: NA; CDR3 protein: CASSPGGSYEQYF; CDR3 DNA: TGTGCCAGCAGCCCGGGGGGTTCCTACGAGCAGTACTTC
J gene: TRBJ2-7; D gene: TRBD1; V gene: TRBV4-2; clone size: NA; CDR3 protein: CASSQGTGDSYEQYF; CDR3 DNA: TGTGCCAGCAGCCAAGGGACAGGGGACTCCTACGAGCAGTACTTC
J gene: TRBJ1-1; D gene: NA; V gene: TRBV19; clone size: NA; CDR3 protein: CASSTQQGYTEAFF; CDR3 DNA: TGTGCCAGTAGTACCCAACAGGGATACACTGAAGCTTTCTTT
J gene: TRBJ2-1; D gene: NA; V gene: TRBV9; clone size: NA; CDR3 protein: CASSVPPADSYNEQFF; CDR3 DNA: TGTGCCAGCAGCGTACCCCCAGCGGACTCCTACAATGAGCAGTTCTTC
J gene: TRBJ1-2; D gene: TRBD1; V gene: TRBV25-1; clone size: NA; CDR3 protein: CATADQTGRGYTF; CDR3 DNA: TGTGCCACCGCCGACCAGACAGGGCGAGGCTACACCTTC
J gene: TRBJ1-1; D gene: NA; V gene: TRBV4-3; clone size: NA; CDR3 protein: CASSQVSGGGTEAFF; CDR3 DNA: TGCGCCAGCAGCCAAGTTTCCGGGGGAGGCACTGAAGCTTTCTTT